Shown below are 25 T cell receptor beta chains from a single sample sequenced in a study of response to subunit inactivated influenza vaccine. TCRdb re-analysed the RT-PCR reads in MiXCR, keeping a single row per CDR3 protein. This table has roughly 520,000 distinct CDR3 sequences, about 25% appearing once. Sequenced here: CD4+ T cells sorted from PBMCs, sampled about 5 days after vaccination. The receptor set was obtained from a man between 50 and 59 years old who received an inactivated influenza vaccine.

This chain links TRBV20-1 with TRBJ2-7; D is tentatively TRBD1 or TRBD2 (5 bases each). The CDR3 runs 14 residues. Germline V gives CDR1 DFQATT, CDR2 SNEGSKA (reference sequence). Trimming pared 2 bases from V and 0 bases from J, leaving 11 bases between. The DNA for the CDR3 is TGCAGTGCTAGAACAGCGAGGGGCTCCTACGAGCAGTACTTC. This gives the protein CSARTARGSYEQYF.

V and J are TRBV7-9 and TRBJ2-1; tentative D call: TRBD2 (6 bases). The V and J ends lost 1 base and 6 bases respectively, with 7 bases between them. Germline-derived CDR1 and CDR2 are SEHNR and FQNEAQ (reference sequence). This CDR3 has 13 amino acids. The CDR3 bases are TGTGCCAGCAGCTTAGAAGCGGGCAATGAGCAGTTCTTC. Translating it yields CASSLEAGNEQFF.

This clonotype is a singleton in its sample. The V gene is TRBV30, the J gene TRBJ2-5; 8 nucleotides align to TRBD1. The V gene's germline CDR1 is GTSNPN and CDR2 SVGIG (reference sequence). J lost 1 base, V lost 2 bases, and 3 bases had no gene match. This CDR3 has 14 amino acids. The CDR3 is CAWSTGGSQETQYF. The CDR3 nucleotides are TGTGCCTGGAGTACAGGGGGTAGCCAAGAGACCCAGTACTTC.

CDR3 coding DNA: TGTGCCAGTAGTACCCGACGGTTCAACACCGGGGAGCTGTTTTTT. This translates into CASSTRRFNTGELFF. V gene TRBV19 combines with J gene TRBJ2-2, with D hard to call. Trimming took off 4 bases at V and 2 bases at J, with 11 bases between the two ends. This CDR3 region has 15 residues. Germline values: CDR1 LNHDA, CDR2 SQIVND (reference sequence).

The chain is built from TRBV7-2 and TRBJ2-1; no definite D call. The CDR3 consists of 13 residues. Germline-derived CDR1 and CDR2 are SGHTA and FQGNSA. Trimming took 10 bases from V and 6 from J, leaving 16 bases between them. For the CDR3, the DNA is TGTGCCACCTCGATCCTCAAGGCCAATGAGCAGTTCTTC. This gives the protein CATSILKANEQFF.

The chain links TRBV6-5 to TRBJ2-1; D is possibly TRBD2 (5 bases). V lost 4 bases to trimming and J lost 3 bases, with 16 bases between them. CDR1 is MNHEY and CDR2 is SVGAGI in the germline V gene. The CDR3 totals 16 residues. The CDR3 sequence is CASSSRRAAGYNEQFF. CDR3 coding DNA: TGTGCCAGCAGTTCCCGGCGGGCGGCGGGCTACAATGAGCAGTTCTTC.

V gene TRBV7-9 combines with J gene TRBJ2-6; D gene unclear. Trimming took 5 bases from V and 0 from J, leaving 11 bases between them. This CDR3 region has 16 residues. Germline lookup yields CDR1 SEHNR and CDR2 FQNEAQ (reference sequence). The CDR3 spells CASSRRKGSGANVLTF. The CDR3 nucleotides are TGTGCCAGCAGCCGGAGAAAGGGCTCTGGGGCCAACGTCCTGACTTTC.

The genes are TRBV7-8 and TRBJ2-1; weak D call: TRBD1 (9 bases). This CDR3 comprises 16 residues. V dropped 4 bases and J dropped 9 bases, with 22 bases sitting between them. Per the germline V gene, CDR1 is SGHVS and CDR2 is FQNEAQ. As DNA, the CDR3 is TGTGCCAGCAGCTCCAGTCGGGGGACAGGGACTAGTGAGCAGTTCTTC. Amino acid sequence: CASSSSRGTGTSEQFF. Full variable domain (outside the CDR3, taken from reference TRBV7-8 and TRBJ2-1): GAGVSQSPRYKVAKRGQDVALRCDPISGHVSLFWYQQALGQGPEFLTYFQNEAQLDKSGLPSDRFFAERPEGSVSTLKIQRTQQEDSAVYLCASSSSRGTGTSEQFFGPGTRLTVL.

V usage is TRBV7-6 and J usage is TRBJ2-1; tentatively, D is TRBD2 (5 bases). Trimming pared 3 bases from V and 6 bases from J, leaving 24 bases between. This CDR3 region has 18 residues. Germline CDR1 reads SGHVS; CDR2 reads FNYEAQ. The CDR3, as DNA: TGTGCCAGCAGCTTGACTCTCAAACTAGGGTTTGCGATCAATGAGCAGTTCTTC. Protein sequence: CASSLTLKLGFAINEQFF.

The gene calls are TRBV20-1 and TRBJ2-7, with D possibly TRBD2 on 6 matching bases. V was cut by 5 bases and J by 0 bases, with 14 bases left in between. The germline gives CDR1 DFQATT, CDR2 SNEGSKA (reference sequence). There are 14 residues in the CDR3. CDR3 bases: TGCAGTGCTCGCACTCCGACTAGCTCCTACGAGCAGTACTTC. Amino acids: CSARTPTSSYEQYF.

This chain links TRBV12-3 or TRBV12-4 with TRBJ2-2; no reliable D call. The CDR3 length is 13 residues. The V end lost 2 bases, the J end lost 7 bases, and 8 bases lay between the germline ends. In DNA form, the CDR3 reads TGTGCCAGCAGTTTAAGTGGTGGCGGGGAGCTGTTTTTT. Its protein is CASSLSGGGELFF.

This clonotype has just a few counts. In nucleotides, the CDR3 is TGTGCCAGTACCTTGGAGGGGACCGGGGAGCTGTTTTTT. The encoded protein is CASTLEGTGELFF. This rearrangement joins TRBV6-1 to TRBJ2-2, with D perhaps matching TRBD2 (6 bases). Germline V gives CDR1 MNHNS, CDR2 SASEGT. CDR3 length: 13 residues. Deletions cut 9 bases from V and 5 bases from J, with 13 bases between.

This clonotype was seen more than once but under ten times. V usage is TRBV2 and J usage is TRBJ2-5; perhaps TRBD1 as D (5 bases). V lost 8 bases and J lost 1, with 8 bases in between. Germline V gives CDR1 SNHLY, CDR2 FYNNEI. The CDR3 spans 12 residues. As DNA, the CDR3 is TGTGCCAGCGCCAGGGCCCAAGAGACCCAGTACTTC. The encoded protein is CASARAQETQYF.

This rearrangement joins TRBV12-3 or TRBV12-4 to TRBJ2-1; perhaps TRBD1 as D (5 bases). The CDR3 length is 12 residues. Trimming took off 1 base at V and 15 bases at J, with 13 bases between the two ends. CDR3 loop: CASSLVPDTWFF. DNA for the CDR3: TGTGCCAGCAGTTTAGTCCCGGACACCTGGTTCTTC.

There are a few counts of this clonotype. V and J are TRBV20-1 and TRBJ1-3, with D hard to call. Germline values: CDR1 DFQATT, CDR2 SNEGSKA (reference sequence). Deletions cut 6 bases from V and 0 bases from J, with 15 bases between. This CDR3 region has 15 residues. CDR3 region: CSAPPLAGSGNTIYF. In DNA, the CDR3 is TGCAGTGCACCGCCGCTGGCCGGCTCTGGAAACACCATATATTTT.

The rearrangement uses TRBV20-1 and TRBJ2-7; 8 positions match TRBD2. J lost 0 bases, V lost 0 bases, and 7 bases had no gene match. Per germline, CDR1 DFQATT and CDR2 SNEGSKA (reference sequence). The CDR3 has 16 amino acids. In DNA, the CDR3 is TGCAGTGCTAGAGACTATCGAGCGGGAGCCTCCTACGAGCAGTACTTC. Translated: CSARDYRAGASYEQYF.

This clonotype was detected only a few times. The genes are TRBV20-1 and TRBJ2-1; TRBD2 matches at 12 bases. The germline CDR1 and CDR2 sequences are DFQATT and SNEGSKA (reference sequence). V was clipped by 3 bases and J by 7 bases; unmatched bases: 4. The CDR3 runs 14 residues. CDR3 protein: CSASRTSGTNEQFF. CDR3 coding DNA: TGCAGTGCTAGCAGGACTAGCGGGACTAATGAGCAGTTCTTC.

A remark on this clonotype: One junction end does not reproduce the germline sequence, and a read error may be involved. The chain joins TRBV20-1 to TRBJ2-7; TRBD2 matches at 15 bases. Looked up from germline, CDR1 is DFQATT and CDR2 is SNEGSKA (reference sequence). The CDR3 length is 17 residues. This CDR3 reads CCARSPGLAGGGNEQYF. The CDR3 coding sequence is TGCTGTGCTAGATCACCGGGACTAGCGGGAGGAGGCAACGAGCAGTACTTC.

The chain employs TRBV7-8 and TRBJ2-1; tentatively, D is TRBD2 (5 bases). Trimming stripped 4 bases from V and 8 bases from J, with 15 bases between. This CDR3 contains 14 residues. The germline gives CDR1 SGHVS, CDR2 FQNEAQ. CDR3 DNA sequence: TGTGCCAGCAGCTCGTCGGAGGTTGCGGATGAGCAGTTCTTC. Protein product: CASSSSEVADEQFF.

Only a few counts were recorded for this clonotype. CDR3 protein: CASSKLAGETQYF. As DNA, the CDR3 is TGTGCCAGCAGCAAACTAGCGGGGGAGACCCAGTACTTC. V gene TRBV12-3 or TRBV12-4 combines with J gene TRBJ2-5, with 10 bases fitting TRBD2. The CDR3 has 13 amino acids. Trimming cost V 6 bases and J 5 bases; bases outside gene matches: 3.

The rearrangement uses TRBV7-3 and TRBJ2-3; weak D call: TRBD2 (6 bases). This CDR3 has 13 residues. The germline CDR1 and CDR2 sequences are SGHTA and FQGTGA. V lost 4 bases, J lost 4 bases, and 9 bases lay in between. CDR3 DNA: TGTGCCAGCAGCTCCGGGAGATCAGATACGCAGTATTTT. Amino acids: CASSSGRSDTQYF. The complete variable domain, with remaining parts taken from reference TRBV7-3 and TRBJ2-3, reads GAGVSQTPSNKVTEKGKYVELRCDPISGHTALYWYRQSLGQGPEFLIYFQGTGAADDSGLPNDRFFAVRPEGSVSTLKIQRTERGDSAVYLCASSSGRSDTQYFGPGTRLTVL.

J is TRBJ2-1 and V is TRBV7-9, with D perhaps TRBD2 (6 bases). Germline V gives CDR1 SEHNR, CDR2 FQNEAQ (reference sequence). Trimming removed 4 bases from V and 9 bases from J, with 22 bases in between. The CDR3 has 16 residues. Here the CDR3 reads CASSSGPGASGSEQFF. The CDR3 DNA sequence: TGTGCCAGCAGCTCAGGTCCGGGAGCCTCCGGGAGTGAGCAGTTCTTC.

The chain employs TRBV5-6 and TRBJ2-2, with a tentative D call TRBD2 (5 bases). The CDR3 sequence is 17 residues long. CDR1 and CDR2 from the germline V gene are SGHDT and YYEEEE. The V and J ends lost 6 bases and 0 bases respectively, with 18 bases between them. CDR3 nucleotides: TGTGCCAGCACCTCGGGGTTTAGCGCGACGAACACCGGGGAGCTGTTTTTT. Translated, it gives CASTSGFSATNTGELFF.

The J gene is TRBJ2-2, the V gene TRBV20-1; D remains ambiguous. The CDR3 spans 11 residues. The V and J ends lost 3 bases and 5 bases respectively, with 4 bases between them. The V gene's germline CDR1 is DFQATT and CDR2 SNEGSKA (reference sequence). This CDR3 is CSASLTGELFF. DNA of the CDR3: TGCAGTGCTAGTCTTACCGGGGAGCTGTTTTTT.

The chain has TRBV3-1 and TRBJ1-2; D remains ambiguous. Germline V gene data show CDR1 as LGHDT and CDR2 as YNNKEL (reference sequence). V lost 1 base and J 2 bases, leaving 11 bases between the germline ends. The CDR3 length is 15 residues. The CDR3 is CASSQVWRGNYGYTF. DNA of the CDR3: TGTGCCAGCAGCCAAGTGTGGAGAGGAAACTATGGCTACACCTTC.